This T cell receptor beta chain was captured by sequencing in a study of T cell repertoires in cytomegalovirus infection. Whole-study results and caveats: The study identified carriers of CMV plus the relevant HLA from cumulative public TCR beta family frequency.

TCRdb fed the reads into MiXCR, producing one record per CDR3 protein. The sample has approximately 550,000 distinct CDR3 sequences; 16% are singletons. The CDR3 is 15 amino acids. V dropped 0 bases and J dropped 0 bases, with 8 bases sitting between them. CDR1 MGHRA and CDR2 YSYEKL come from the germline V gene. This clonotype was found a few times. Its antigen remains unknown. Sequences were obtained from CD8+ T cells from PBMCs. The chain uses TRBV4-1 and TRBJ1-1; D perhaps matches TRBD1 (5 bases). This TCR was recovered from a human donor in good health (CMV status not recorded). Some clones in this sample may be carry-over from other donors' samples. In DNA, the CDR3 is TGCGCCAGCAGCCAAGAACAGGCGTTGAACACTGAAGCTTTCTTT. It encodes CASSQEQALNTEAFF.